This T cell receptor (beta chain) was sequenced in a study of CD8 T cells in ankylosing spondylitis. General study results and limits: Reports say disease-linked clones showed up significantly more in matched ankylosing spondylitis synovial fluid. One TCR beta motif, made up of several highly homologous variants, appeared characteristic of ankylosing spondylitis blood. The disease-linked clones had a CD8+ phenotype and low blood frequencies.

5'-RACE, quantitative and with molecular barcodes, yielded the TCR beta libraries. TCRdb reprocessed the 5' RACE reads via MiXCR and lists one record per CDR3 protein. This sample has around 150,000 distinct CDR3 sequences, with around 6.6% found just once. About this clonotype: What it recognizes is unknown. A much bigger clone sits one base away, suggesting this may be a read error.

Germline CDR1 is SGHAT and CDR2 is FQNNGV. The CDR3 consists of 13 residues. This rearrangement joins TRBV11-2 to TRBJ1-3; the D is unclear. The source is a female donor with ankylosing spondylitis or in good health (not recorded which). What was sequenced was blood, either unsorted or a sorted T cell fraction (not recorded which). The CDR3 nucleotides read TGTGCCAGCAGCACAAACTCTGGAAACGCCATATATTTT. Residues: CASSTNSGNAIYF. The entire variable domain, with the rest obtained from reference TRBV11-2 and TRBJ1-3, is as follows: EAGVAQSPRYKIIEKRQSVAFWCNPISGHATLYWYQQILGQGPKLLIQFQNNGVVDDSQLPKDRFSAERLKGVDSTLKIQPAKLEDSAVYLCASSTNSGNAIYFGEGSWLTVV.